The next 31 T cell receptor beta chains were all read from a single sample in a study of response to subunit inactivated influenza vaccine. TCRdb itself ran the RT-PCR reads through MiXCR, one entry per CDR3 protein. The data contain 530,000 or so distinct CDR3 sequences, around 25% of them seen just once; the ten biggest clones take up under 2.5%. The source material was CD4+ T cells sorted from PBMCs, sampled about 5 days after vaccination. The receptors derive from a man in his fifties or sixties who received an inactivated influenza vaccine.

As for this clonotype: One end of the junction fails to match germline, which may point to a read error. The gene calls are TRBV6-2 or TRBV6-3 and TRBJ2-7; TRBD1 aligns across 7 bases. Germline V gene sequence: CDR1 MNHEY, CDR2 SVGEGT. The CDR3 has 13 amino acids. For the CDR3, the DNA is TGTGCCAGCAGGAATCCCGGGACAGCCTGGGCGACCTTC. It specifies CASRNPGTAWATF.

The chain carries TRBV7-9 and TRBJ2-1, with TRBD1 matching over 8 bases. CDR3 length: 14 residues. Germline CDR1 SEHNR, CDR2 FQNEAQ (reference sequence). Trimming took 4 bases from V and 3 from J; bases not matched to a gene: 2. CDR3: CASSWGQVYNEQFF. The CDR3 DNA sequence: TGTGCCAGCAGCTGGGGACAGGTCTACAATGAGCAGTTCTTC.

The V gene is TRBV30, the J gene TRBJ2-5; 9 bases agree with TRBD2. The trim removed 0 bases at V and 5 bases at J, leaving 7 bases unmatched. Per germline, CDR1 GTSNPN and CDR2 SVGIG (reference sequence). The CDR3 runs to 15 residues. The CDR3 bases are TGTGCCTGGAGTGTAGGGCGGGGGGGATACGAGACCCAGTACTTC. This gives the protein CAWSVGRGGYETQYF.

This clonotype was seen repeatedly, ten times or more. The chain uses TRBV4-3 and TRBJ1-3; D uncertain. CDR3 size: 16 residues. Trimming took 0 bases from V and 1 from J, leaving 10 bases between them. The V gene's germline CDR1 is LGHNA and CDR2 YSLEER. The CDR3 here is CASSQDFRSSGNTIYF. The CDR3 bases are TGCGCCAGCAGCCAAGATTTCCGGTCTTCTGGAAACACCATATATTTT.

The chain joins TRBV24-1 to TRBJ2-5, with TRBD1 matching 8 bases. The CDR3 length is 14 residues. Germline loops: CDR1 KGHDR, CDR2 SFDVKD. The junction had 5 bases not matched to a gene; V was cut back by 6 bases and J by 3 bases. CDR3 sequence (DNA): TGTGCCACCAGTCAAACAGGGGGTAAAGAGACCCAGTACTTC. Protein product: CATSQTGGKETQYF.

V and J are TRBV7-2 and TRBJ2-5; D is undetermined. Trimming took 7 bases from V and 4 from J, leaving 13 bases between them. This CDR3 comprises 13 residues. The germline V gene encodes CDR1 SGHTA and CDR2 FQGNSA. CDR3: CASTFGTRETQYF. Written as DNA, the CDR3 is TGTGCCAGCACCTTCGGCACCCGAGAGACCCAGTACTTC.

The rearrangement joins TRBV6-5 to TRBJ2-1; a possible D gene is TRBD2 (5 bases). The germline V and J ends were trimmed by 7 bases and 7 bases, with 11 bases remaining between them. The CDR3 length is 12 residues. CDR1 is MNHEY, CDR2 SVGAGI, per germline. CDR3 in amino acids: CASNGGRNEQFF. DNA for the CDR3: TGTGCCAGCAACGGAGGCCGGAATGAGCAGTTCTTC.

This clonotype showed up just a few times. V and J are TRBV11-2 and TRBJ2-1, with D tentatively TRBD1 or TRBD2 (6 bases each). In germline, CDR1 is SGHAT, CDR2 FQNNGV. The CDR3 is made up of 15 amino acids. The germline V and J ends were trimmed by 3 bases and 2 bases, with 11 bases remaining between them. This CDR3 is CASSFSGEAYNEQFF. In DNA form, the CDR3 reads TGTGCCAGCAGCTTCTCAGGGGAGGCCTACAATGAGCAGTTCTTC.

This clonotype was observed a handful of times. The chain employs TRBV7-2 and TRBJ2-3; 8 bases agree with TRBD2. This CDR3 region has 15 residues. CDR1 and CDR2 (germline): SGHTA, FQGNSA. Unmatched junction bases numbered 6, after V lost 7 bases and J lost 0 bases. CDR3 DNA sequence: TGTGCCAGCAAACCGGGGGGGTCTAGCACAGATACGCAGTATTTT. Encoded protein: CASKPGGSSTDTQYF. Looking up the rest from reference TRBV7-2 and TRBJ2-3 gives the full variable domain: GAGVSQSPSNKVTEKGKDVELRCDPISGHTALYWYRQSLGQGLEFLIYFQGNSAPDKSGLPSDRFSAERTGGSVSTLTIQRTQQEDSAVYLCASKPGGSSTDTQYFGPGTRLTVL.

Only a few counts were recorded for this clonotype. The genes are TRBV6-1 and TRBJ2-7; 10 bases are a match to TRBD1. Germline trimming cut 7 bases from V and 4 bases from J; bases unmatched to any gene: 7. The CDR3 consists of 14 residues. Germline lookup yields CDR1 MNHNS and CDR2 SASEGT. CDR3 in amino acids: CASTERQGAYEQYF. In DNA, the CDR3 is TGTGCCAGCACCGAACGACAGGGGGCTTACGAGCAGTACTTC.

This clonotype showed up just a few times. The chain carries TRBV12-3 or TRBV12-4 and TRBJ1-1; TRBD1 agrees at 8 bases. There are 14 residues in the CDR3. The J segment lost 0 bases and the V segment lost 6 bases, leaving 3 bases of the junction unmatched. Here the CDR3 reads CASSLQGVNTEAFF. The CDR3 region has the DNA TGTGCCAGCAGCCTACAGGGGGTGAACACTGAAGCTTTCTTT.

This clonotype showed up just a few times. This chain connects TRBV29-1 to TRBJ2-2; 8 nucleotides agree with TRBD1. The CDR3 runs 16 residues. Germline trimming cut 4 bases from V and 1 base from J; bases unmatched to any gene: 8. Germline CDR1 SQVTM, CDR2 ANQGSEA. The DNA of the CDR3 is TGCAGCGTTGTGGTGGCAGGGGGCAGGAACACCGGGGAGCTGTTTTTT. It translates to CSVVVAGGRNTGELFF.

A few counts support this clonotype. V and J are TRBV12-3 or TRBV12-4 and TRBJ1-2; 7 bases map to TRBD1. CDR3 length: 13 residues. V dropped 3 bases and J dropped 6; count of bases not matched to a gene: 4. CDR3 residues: CASSFQGGHGYTF. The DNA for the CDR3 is TGTGCCAGCAGTTTCCAAGGGGGCCATGGCTACACCTTC.

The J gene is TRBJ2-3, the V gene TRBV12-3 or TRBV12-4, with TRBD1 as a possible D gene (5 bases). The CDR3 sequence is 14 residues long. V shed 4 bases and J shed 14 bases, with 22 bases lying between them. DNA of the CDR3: TGTGCCAGCAGTTCTTGGGAATGGTCGGGTAGGGGGTATTTT. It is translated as CASSSWEWSGRGYF.

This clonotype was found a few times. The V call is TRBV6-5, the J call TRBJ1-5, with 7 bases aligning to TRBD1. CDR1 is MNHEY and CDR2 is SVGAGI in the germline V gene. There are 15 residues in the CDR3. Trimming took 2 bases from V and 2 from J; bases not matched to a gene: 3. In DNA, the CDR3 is TGTGCCAGCAGTTACCTCGACAGGGGCAATCAGCCCCAGCATTTT. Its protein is CASSYLDRGNQPQHF.

The CDR3 here is CASSRSGTQYNEQFF. Written as DNA, the CDR3 is TGTGCCAGCAGTCGCTCCGGGACTCAATACAATGAGCAGTTCTTC. The gene calls are TRBV12-3 or TRBV12-4 and TRBJ2-1; perhaps TRBD2 as D (6 bases). The CDR3 spans 15 residues. Trimming removed 5 bases at V and 4 bases at J, with 15 bases between.

The CDR3 reads CASRARNQPQHF. As DNA, the CDR3 is TGTGCCAGCAGGGCACGGAATCAGCCCCAGCATTTT. This chain joins TRBV28 and TRBJ1-5; D is uncertain. The CDR3 is 12 amino acids. Germline V gene lookup returns CDR1 MDHEN and CDR2 SYDVKM. The V and J ends lost 6 bases and 4 bases respectively, with 7 bases between them.

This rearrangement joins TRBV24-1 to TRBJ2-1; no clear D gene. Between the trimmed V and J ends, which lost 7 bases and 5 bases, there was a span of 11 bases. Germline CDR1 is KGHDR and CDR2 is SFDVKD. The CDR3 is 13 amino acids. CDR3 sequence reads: CATSRTGNNEQFF. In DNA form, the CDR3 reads TGTGCCACCAGCCGGACCGGAAACAATGAGCAGTTCTTC.

CDR3 bases: TGTGCCAGCAGCTTACATGGACAGGCAAGCTCCTACGAGCAGTACTTC. Translated, it gives CASSLHGQASSYEQYF. This sequence joins TRBV7-8 and TRBJ2-7; 7 bases fit TRBD1. This CDR3 is built from 16 residues. Looked up from germline, CDR1 is SGHVS and CDR2 is FQNEAQ. J was trimmed by 0 bases and V by 2 bases; bases with no gene match: 7.

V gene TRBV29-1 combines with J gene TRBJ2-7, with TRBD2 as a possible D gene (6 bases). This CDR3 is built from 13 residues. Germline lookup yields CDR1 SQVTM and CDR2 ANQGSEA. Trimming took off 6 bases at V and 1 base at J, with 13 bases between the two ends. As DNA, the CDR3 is TGCAGCGTCGGAGGGTTACAGTCCTACGAGCAGTACTTC. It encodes CSVGGLQSYEQYF.

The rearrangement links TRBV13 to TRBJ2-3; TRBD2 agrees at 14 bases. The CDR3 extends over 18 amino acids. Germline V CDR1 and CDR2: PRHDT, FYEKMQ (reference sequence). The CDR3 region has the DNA TGTACCCGCAGCAAGCGACTAGCGGGGGGGCCGGGCACAGATACGCAGTATTTT. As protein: CTRSKRLAGGPGTDTQYF.

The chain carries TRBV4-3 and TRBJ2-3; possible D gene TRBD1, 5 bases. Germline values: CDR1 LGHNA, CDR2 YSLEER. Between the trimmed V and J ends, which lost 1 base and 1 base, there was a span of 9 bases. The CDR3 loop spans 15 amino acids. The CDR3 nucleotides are TGCGCCAGCAGCCAAGGTTCGACAGGCACAGATACGCAGTATTTT. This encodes CASSQGSTGTDTQYF.

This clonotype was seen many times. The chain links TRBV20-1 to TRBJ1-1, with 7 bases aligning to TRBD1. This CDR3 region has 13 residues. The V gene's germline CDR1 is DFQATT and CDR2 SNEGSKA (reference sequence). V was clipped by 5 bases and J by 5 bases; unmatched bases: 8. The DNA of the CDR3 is TGCAGTGCTCGACAGGGTATGTTAACTGAAGCTTTCTTT. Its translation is CSARQGMLTEAFF.

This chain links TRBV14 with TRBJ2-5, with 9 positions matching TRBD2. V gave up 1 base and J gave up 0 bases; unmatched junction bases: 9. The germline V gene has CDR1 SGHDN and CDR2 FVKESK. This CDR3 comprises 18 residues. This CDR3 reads CASSQVGPAGGHQETQYF. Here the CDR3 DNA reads TGTGCCAGCAGCCAAGTTGGGCCAGCGGGGGGCCACCAAGAGACCCAGTACTTC.

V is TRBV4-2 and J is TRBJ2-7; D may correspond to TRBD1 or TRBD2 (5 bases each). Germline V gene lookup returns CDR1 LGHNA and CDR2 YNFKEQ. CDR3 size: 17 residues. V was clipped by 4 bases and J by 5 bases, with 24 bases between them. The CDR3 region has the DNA TGTGCCAGCAGCCGAAAGTCAGGTTCAGGGAGTGTCGACGAGCAGTACTTC. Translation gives CASSRKSGSGSVDEQYF.

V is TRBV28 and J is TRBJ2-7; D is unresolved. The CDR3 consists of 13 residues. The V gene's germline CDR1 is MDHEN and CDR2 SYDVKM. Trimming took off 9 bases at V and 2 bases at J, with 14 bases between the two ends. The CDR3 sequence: CASEYSATYEQYF. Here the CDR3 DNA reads TGTGCCAGTGAGTACAGTGCCACCTACGAGCAGTACTTC.

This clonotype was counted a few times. The CDR3 region has the DNA TGTGCCAGCAGCGTAGACGCGGGGAACACTGAAGCTTTCTTT. Amino acid sequence: CASSVDAGNTEAFF. The chain is built from TRBV9 and TRBJ1-1, with D unresolved. Germline CDR1 and CDR2: SGDLS and YYNGEE. The CDR3 loop spans 14 amino acids. Trimming pared 0 bases from V and 1 base from J, leaving 7 bases between.

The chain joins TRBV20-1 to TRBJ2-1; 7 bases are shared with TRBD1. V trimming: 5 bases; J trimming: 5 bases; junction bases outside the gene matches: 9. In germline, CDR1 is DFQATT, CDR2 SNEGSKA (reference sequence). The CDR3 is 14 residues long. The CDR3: CSAQTGRGNNEQFF. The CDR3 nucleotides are TGCAGTGCTCAGACAGGGAGAGGGAACAATGAGCAGTTCTTC.

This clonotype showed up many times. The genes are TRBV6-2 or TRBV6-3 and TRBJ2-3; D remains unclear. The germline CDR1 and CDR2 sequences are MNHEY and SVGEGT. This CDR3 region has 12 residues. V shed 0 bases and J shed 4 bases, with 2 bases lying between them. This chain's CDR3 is CASSYSSDTQYF. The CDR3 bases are TGTGCCAGCAGTTACTCGTCAGATACGCAGTATTTT.

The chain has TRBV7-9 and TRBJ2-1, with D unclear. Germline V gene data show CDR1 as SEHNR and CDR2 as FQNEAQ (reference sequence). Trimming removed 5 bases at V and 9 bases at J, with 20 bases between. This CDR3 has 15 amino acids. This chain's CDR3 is CASSPTGRATGEQFF. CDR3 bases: TGTGCCAGCAGCCCAACTGGGCGCGCTACTGGTGAGCAGTTCTTC.

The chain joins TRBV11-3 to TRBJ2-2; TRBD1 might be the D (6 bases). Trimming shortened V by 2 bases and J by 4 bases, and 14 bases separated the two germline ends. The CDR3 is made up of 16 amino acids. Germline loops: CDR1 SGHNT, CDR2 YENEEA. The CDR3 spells CASSLTHRESTGELFF. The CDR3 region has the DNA TGTGCCAGCAGCTTAACCCACAGGGAGAGCACCGGGGAGCTGTTTTTT.